The 30 T cell receptor beta chains below come from one sample, sequenced in a study of cytomegalovirus exposure and HLA in healthy donors. The study ran its PCR with 60 Vbeta and 13 Jbeta primers. This table comes from immunoSEQ multiplex PCR, and its TCRdb copy is limited to in-frame clones, with some not included. The table has 130,000 or so clones, roughly three quarters seen once. What was sequenced was PBMCs. Receptors were obtained from a male donor in good health and CMV-seronegative.

The rearrangement joins TRBV7-9 to TRBJ2-1, with a tentative D call TRBD2 (7 bases). Germline loops: CDR1 SEHNR, CDR2 FQNEAQ (reference sequence). Trimming shortened V by 5 bases and J by 4 bases, and 15 bases separated the two germline ends. This CDR3 is built from 15 residues. This CDR3 is CASSPKGGLYNEQFF. Here the CDR3 DNA reads TGTGCCAGCAGCCCAAAGGGGGGGCTTTACAATGAGCAGTTCTTC.

The rearrangement uses TRBV18 and TRBJ1-1, with D perhaps TRBD1 (6 bases). V was cut by 2 bases and J by 1 base, with 11 bases left in between. This CDR3 contains 15 residues. Germline assignment: CDR1 KGHSH and CDR2 LQKENI. As DNA, the CDR3 is TGTGCCAGCTCACCATATCAGGGGCCGAACACTGAAGCTTTCTTT. Its translation: CASSPYQGPNTEAFF.

With respect to this clone: Other DNA sequences of this sample code for an identical CDR3. The chain recombines TRBV6-5 with TRBJ2-7; 9 nucleotides match TRBD1. The CDR3 sequence is 14 residues long. The V gene end was trimmed by 5 bases and the J gene end by 2 bases; junction bases not matched to a gene: 4. Germline-derived CDR1 and CDR2 are MNHEY and SVGAGI. The CDR3 spells CASSPGQGTYEQYF. In DNA, the CDR3 is TGTGCCAGCAGTCCGGGACAGGGAACCTACGAGCAGTACTTC.

This chain links TRBV5-1 with TRBJ2-5; 10 bases map to TRBD2. The trim removed 5 bases at V and 2 bases at J, leaving 3 bases unmatched. From germline, CDR1 is SGHRS and CDR2 YFSETQ. The CDR3 is 14 residues long. The CDR3 region is CASSQLAGQETQYF. The DNA of the CDR3 is TGCGCCAGCAGTCAACTAGCGGGGCAAGAGACCCAGTACTTC.

V is TRBV19 and J is TRBJ1-1; 7 bases agree with TRBD1. This CDR3 comprises 16 residues. V dropped 4 bases and J dropped 6; count of bases not matched to a gene: 14. Germline V gene lookup returns CDR1 LNHDA and CDR2 SQIVND (reference sequence). CDR3 sequence: CASSTSGGRRSAEAFF. For the CDR3, the DNA is TGTGCCAGTAGTACATCAGGGGGACGGCGAAGCGCTGAAGCTTTCTTT. Variable domain in full (rest from reference TRBV19 and TRBJ1-1): DGGITQSPKYLFRKEGQNVTLSCEQNLNHDAMYWYRQDPGQGLRLIYYSQIVNDFQKGDIAEGYSVSREKKESFPLTVTSAQKNPTAFYLCASSTSGGRRSAEAFFGQGTRLTVV.

On this clone itself: This same CDR3 is encoded by further DNA sequences in the sample. V usage is TRBV29-1 and J usage is TRBJ2-7, with TRBD2 as a possible D gene (6 bases). V was trimmed by 3 bases and J by 1 base, leaving 10 bases between them. The CDR3 sequence is 13 residues long. Germline CDR1 SQVTM, CDR2 ANQGSEA. CDR3 protein: CSVEAGSSYEQYF. CDR3 nucleotides: TGCAGCGTTGAGGCGGGATCGTCCTACGAGCAGTACTTC.

The V gene is TRBV29-1, the J gene TRBJ2-3, with TRBD1 as a possible D gene (5 bases). The CDR3 covers 14 residues. In germline, CDR1 is SQVTM, CDR2 ANQGSEA. V was clipped by 3 bases and J by 2 bases, with 12 bases between them. The CDR3 DNA sequence: TGCAGCGTTGACGGTCTGGACAACACAGATACGCAGTATTTT. This sequence encodes CSVDGLDNTDTQYF.

The V gene is TRBV4-3, the J gene TRBJ2-2; 10 bases match TRBD2. The CDR3 loop spans 16 amino acids. Germline values: CDR1 LGHNA, CDR2 YSLEER. V lost 0 bases, J lost 3 bases, and 1 base stayed unmatched. This chain's CDR3 is CASSQDGTSDTGELFF. The CDR3 nucleotides are TGCGCCAGCAGCCAAGATGGGACTAGCGACACCGGGGAGCTGTTTTTT.

This chain connects TRBV2 to TRBJ1-1; D may be TRBD1 (5 bases). CDR3 length: 13 amino acids. Germline CDR1 reads SNHLY; CDR2 reads FYNNEI. Trimming removed 6 bases at V and 3 bases at J, with 11 bases between. CDR3 DNA sequence: TGTGCCAGCAGCAGGGATGAGGACACTGAAGCTTTCTTT. Protein: CASSRDEDTEAFF.

The CDR3 nucleotides are TGTGCCAGCACCTACAGGGGGACAGATACGCAGTATTTT. Protein sequence: CASTYRGTDTQYF. The chain couples TRBV7-2 to TRBJ2-3; 8 positions match TRBD1. The CDR3 runs 13 residues. J was trimmed by 3 bases and V by 7 bases; bases with no gene match: 3. CDR1 is SGHTA, CDR2 FQGNSA, per germline.

This clone was picked up one time. CDR3 DNA: TGCGCCAGCAGCTCCCAGACAGGGAGCTCCTACAATGAGCAGTTCTTC. This encodes CASSSQTGSSYNEQFF. This rearrangement joins TRBV5-1 to TRBJ2-1; 7 positions match TRBD1. The CDR3 spans 16 residues. V shed 3 bases and J 0 bases; nucleotides not matched to a gene: 6. Germline-derived CDR1 and CDR2 are SGHRS and YFSETQ.

The chain has TRBV5-6 and TRBJ1-5; D perhaps matches TRBD1 (6 bases). In germline, CDR1 is SGHDT, CDR2 YYEEEE. V lost 2 bases and J 3 bases, leaving 9 bases between the germline ends. The CDR3 spans 14 residues. CDR3 amino acids: CASSFRDNNQPQHF. DNA of the CDR3: TGTGCCAGCAGCTTCCGGGACAACAATCAGCCCCAGCATTTT.

The chain has TRBV5-1 and TRBJ2-5, with D perhaps matching TRBD1 (6 bases). Germline CDR1 SGHRS, CDR2 YFSETQ. CDR3 length: 13 residues. The V and J ends lost 1 base and 2 bases respectively, with 6 bases between them. Written as DNA, the CDR3 is TGCGCCAGCAGCTTGCAGGGGCAAGAGACCCAGTACTTC. Translation: CASSLQGQETQYF.

The J gene is TRBJ2-7, the V gene TRBV5-1; D might be TRBD1 (6 bases). The germline V gene has CDR1 SGHRS and CDR2 YFSETQ. This CDR3 has 15 amino acids. Deletions cut 0 bases from V and 6 bases from J, with 16 bases between. The CDR3 region has the DNA TGCGCCAGCAGCTTGGAGGCCAGGGGACACCGCGAGCAGTACTTC. Its translation: CASSLEARGHREQYF.

The chain is built from TRBV6-6 and TRBJ1-2; D may be TRBD1 (5 bases). CDR1 is MNHNY, CDR2 SVGAGI, per germline (reference sequence). Trimming cost V 10 bases and J 6 bases, with 18 bases left between them. The CDR3 has 13 residues. The CDR3 DNA is TGTGCCACCCTCACGACAACGGGGGATGGCTACACCTTC. This gives the protein CATLTTTGDGYTF.

The gene calls are TRBV29-1 and TRBJ1-1; 7 positions match TRBD1. CDR1 SQVTM and CDR2 ANQGSEA come from the germline V gene. Germline trimming cut 7 bases from V and 6 bases from J; bases unmatched to any gene: 2. The CDR3 is 10 amino acids. The CDR3 reads CSAGTAEAFF. The CDR3 coding sequence is TGCAGCGCTGGGACAGCTGAAGCTTTCTTT.

CDR3 loop: CASSLQTIVSYGYTF. The CDR3 DNA reads TGTGCCAGCAGCTTACAAACTATTGTAAGCTATGGCTACACCTTC. The chain couples TRBV5-6 to TRBJ1-2; no clear D gene. Germline-derived CDR1 and CDR2 are SGHDT and YYEEEE. The CDR3 extends over 15 amino acids. Trimming pared 2 bases from V and 4 bases from J, leaving 15 bases between.

This clone was counted once. The J gene is TRBJ2-7, the V gene TRBV10-3; D may be TRBD1 (6 bases). Germline CDR1 and CDR2: ENHRY and SYGVKD. Trimming shortened V by 9 bases and J by 3 bases, and 9 bases separated the two germline ends. CDR3 length: 11 amino acids. The CDR3: CAISTGYEQYF. In nucleotides, the CDR3 is TGTGCCATATCGACAGGCTACGAGCAGTACTTC.

V usage is TRBV7-9 and J usage is TRBJ1-2; 10 bases agree with TRBD1. CDR3 length: 13 amino acids. Trimming cost V 6 bases and J 8 bases; bases outside gene matches: 6. From germline, CDR1 is SEHNR and CDR2 FQNEAQ (reference sequence). The DNA of the CDR3 is TGTGCCAGCAGGGGACAGGGGAAGGAGGGCTACACCTTC. Translated, it gives CASRGQGKEGYTF.

This chain connects TRBV18 to TRBJ1-3, with 10 positions matching TRBD1. Germline CDR1 KGHSH, CDR2 LQKENI. V was pared by 3 bases and J by 2 bases, with 4 bases of the junction left unmatched. The CDR3 is made up of 16 amino acids. CDR3 sequence (DNA): TGTGCCAGCTCACCGCCGGGACAGGGGACTGGAAACACCATATATTTT. It specifies CASSPPGQGTGNTIYF. The full variable domain, completed using reference TRBV18 and TRBJ1-3, is NAGVMQNPRHLVRRRGQEARLRCSPMKGHSHVYWYRQLPEEGLKFMVYLQKENIIDESGMPKERFSAEFPKEGPSILRIQQVVRGDSAAYFCASSPPGQGTGNTIYFGEGSWLTVV.

The chain combines TRBV6-5 with TRBJ2-1; D perhaps matches TRBD1 (5 bases). CDR1 and CDR2 from the germline V gene are MNHEY and SVGAGI. Trimming removed 2 bases from V and 4 bases from J, with 9 bases in between. The CDR3 runs to 14 residues. The CDR3 DNA follows: TGTGCCAGCAGTTACGGGGCCGTTTACAATGAGCAGTTCTTC. Translated: CASSYGAVYNEQFF.

The chain links TRBV2 to TRBJ1-2, with D maybe TRBD1 (6 bases). CDR3 size: 14 residues. The V end was cut by 6 bases, the J end by 7 bases, with 18 bases between. Germline-derived CDR1 and CDR2 are SNHLY and FYNNEI. CDR3 DNA: TGTGCCAGCAGCCCTCCTGGGCTACAGGGTGGCTACACCTTC. Protein: CASSPPGLQGGYTF.

Note on this clone: Other DNA sequences in this specimen translate into the identical CDR3. The gene calls are TRBV6-4 and TRBJ2-3, with a weak D call TRBD1 (5 bases). The V end was cut by 6 bases, the J end by 2 bases, with 9 bases between. Germline assignment: CDR1 MRHNA and CDR2 SNTAGT. CDR3 length: 13 amino acids. The CDR3 DNA reads TGTGCCAGCAGCGAAGGGGCCACAGATACGCAGTATTTT. This gives the protein CASSEGATDTQYF.

With regard to this clone: Compared with germline, one end of the junction differs, possibly owing to a read error. The chain links TRBV7-9 to TRBJ2-3; 10 bases agree with TRBD2. CDR1 and CDR2 from the germline V gene are SEHNR and FQNEAQ (reference sequence). The CDR3 is made up of 17 amino acids. This CDR3 reads CSSSPSEAGGPSDTQYF. CDR3 nucleotides: TGTTCCAGCAGCCCCTCGGAAGCGGGGGGGCCCTCAGATACGCAGTATTTT.

As regards this clone: The DNA is omitted, as the CDR3 cannot be located on it reliably, and the CDR3 follows TCRdb's listing. The genes are TRBV11-2 and TRBJ2-7; the table calls TRBD2, which could not be checked here. In germline, CDR1 is SGHAT, CDR2 FQNNGV. Including both end residues, the CDR3 is 14 amino acids long. The CDR3 loop reads CASSLEVVAGGIHF.

The chain carries TRBV7-9 and TRBJ2-7; a possible D gene is TRBD2 (6 bases). In germline, CDR1 is SEHNR, CDR2 FQNEAQ (reference sequence). This CDR3 has 11 amino acids. V lost 7 bases and J 7 bases, leaving 11 bases between the germline ends. DNA of the CDR3: TGTGCCAGCACAGGAGGGTGGGAGCAGTACTTC. This gives the protein CASTGGWEQYF.

V usage is TRBV2 and J usage is TRBJ1-6; TRBD1 agrees at 10 bases. Germline V gene lookup returns CDR1 SNHLY and CDR2 FYNNEI. The ends lost 4 bases at V and 6 bases at J; junction bases unmatched: 3. CDR3 length equals 15 residues. The CDR3, as DNA: TGTGCCAGCAGTGGGACAGGGGGGTCTAATTCACCCCTCCACTTT. The encoded protein is CASSGTGGSNSPLHF.

This chain connects TRBV5-5 to TRBJ2-5; a possible D gene is TRBD2 (7 bases). V was cut by 4 bases and J by 5 bases, with 18 bases left in between. CDR3 length equals 15 residues. Looked up from germline, CDR1 is SGHKS and CDR2 is YYEKEE (reference sequence). The CDR3 coding sequence is TGTGCCAGCAGCCCCCTGGGCGGGGGCGGGGAGACCCAGTACTTC. Its translation: CASSPLGGGGETQYF.

This chain connects TRBV5-1 to TRBJ1-1; no firm D call. V was pared by 5 bases and J by 5 bases, with 7 bases between. The CDR3 contains 11 residues. In germline, CDR1 is SGHRS, CDR2 YFSETQ. CDR3 sequence reads: CASRYGTEAFF. Written as DNA, the CDR3 is TGCGCCAGCAGATACGGGACTGAAGCTTTCTTT. Full variable domain (outside the CDR3, taken from reference TRBV5-1 and TRBJ1-1): KAGVTQTPRYLIKTRGQQVTLSCSPISGHRSVSWYQQTPGQGLQFLFEYFSETQRNKGNFPGRFSGRQFSNSRSEMNVSTLELGDSALYLCASRYGTEAFFGQGTRLTVV.

This clone has a handful of counts. V and J are TRBV4-2 and TRBJ1-4; tentatively, D is TRBD1 (5 bases). Trimming left V 0 bases short and J 8 bases short, with 16 bases between. Germline V gene data show CDR1 as LGHNA and CDR2 as YNFKEQ. The CDR3 spans 16 residues. Written as DNA, the CDR3 is TGTGCCAGCAGCCAAGATGGGGGGGGGTGGCGGGAAAAACTGTTTTTT. Amino acid sequence: CASSQDGGGWREKLFF.